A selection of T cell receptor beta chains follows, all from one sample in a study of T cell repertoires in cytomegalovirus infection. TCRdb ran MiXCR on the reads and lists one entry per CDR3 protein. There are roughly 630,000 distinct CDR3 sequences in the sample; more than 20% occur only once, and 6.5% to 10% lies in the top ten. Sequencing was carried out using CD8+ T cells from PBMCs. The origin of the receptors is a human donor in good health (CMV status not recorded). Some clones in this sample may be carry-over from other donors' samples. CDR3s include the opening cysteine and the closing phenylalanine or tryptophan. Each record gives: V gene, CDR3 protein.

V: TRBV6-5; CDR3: CASSYNGGPGELFF
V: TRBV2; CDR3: CASSAGESAYNSPLHF
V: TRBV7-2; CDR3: CASSPLLTRQGAQWEAFF
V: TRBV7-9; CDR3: CASSRRGTAYYNEQFF
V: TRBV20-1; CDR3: CSASNRAAREQFF
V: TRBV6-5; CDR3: CASSYSSQRDYEQYF
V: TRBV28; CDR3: CASTTGQGIETQYF
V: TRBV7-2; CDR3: CASSFPGRGNNEQFF
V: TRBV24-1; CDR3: CATSGEDRAYNEQFF
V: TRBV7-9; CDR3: CASSSSGTNNQPQHF
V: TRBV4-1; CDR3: CASSQYNTGELFF
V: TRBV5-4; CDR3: CASSLTGEYEQYF
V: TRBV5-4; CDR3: CASSSPPSGGQETQYF
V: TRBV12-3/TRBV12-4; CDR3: CASSFPGTGGNSPLHF
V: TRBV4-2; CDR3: CASSQERTEANYGYTF
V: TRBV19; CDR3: CASTRTGLRGAQHF
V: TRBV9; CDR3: CASSVEDRALTEAFF
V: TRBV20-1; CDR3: CSARDEREGTDTQYF
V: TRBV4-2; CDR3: CASSQGKTPSYEQYF
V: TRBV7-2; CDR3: CASSLVSGGTDTQYF
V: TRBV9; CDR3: CASSVAGGSNEQFF
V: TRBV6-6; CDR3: CASSYSSLGGGAYNEQFF
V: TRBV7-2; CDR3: CASVGTARYPYGYTF
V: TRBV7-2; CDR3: CASSAGAGGYTDTQYF
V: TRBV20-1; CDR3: CSARPRTSNTGELFF
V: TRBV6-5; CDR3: CASSTSWGYEQYF
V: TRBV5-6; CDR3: CASIDPGGEGYTF
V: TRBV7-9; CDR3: CASSTTEDPPRDASYNEQFF
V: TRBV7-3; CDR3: CASRKSEAIGYTF
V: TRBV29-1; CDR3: CSVEWASIEQFF
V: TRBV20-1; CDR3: CSATSGTSAFREQFF
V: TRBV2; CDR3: CASSGNGQVLLAQHF
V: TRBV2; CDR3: CASPTGLTEAFF
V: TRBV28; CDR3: CASTSSGDSYNEQFF
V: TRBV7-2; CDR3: CASSPLGRYKPTNTDTQYF
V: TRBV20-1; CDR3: CSARDLRTGMNTEAFF
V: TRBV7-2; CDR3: CASSHPGPSYEQYF
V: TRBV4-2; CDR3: CASSQDPHTGGEDEQFF
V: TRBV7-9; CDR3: CASSSGQVHYGYTF
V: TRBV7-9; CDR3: CASSLFDRGDEKLFF
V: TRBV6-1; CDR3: CASSETTGGAGQPQHF
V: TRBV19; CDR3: CASTPGGFPDTQYF
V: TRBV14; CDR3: CASSHGSRSAGELFF
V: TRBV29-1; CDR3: CSVEATFTQTDTQYF
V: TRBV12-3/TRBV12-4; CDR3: CASKAPTRQGVYNEQFF
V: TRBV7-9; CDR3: CASSVGSGYGNGYTF
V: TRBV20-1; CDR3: CSARDPWDREGTEAFF
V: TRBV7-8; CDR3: CASSSRLAGGHYNEQFF
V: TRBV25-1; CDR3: CASSGDRDGRGTGELFF
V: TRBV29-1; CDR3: CSVETGIHEQYF
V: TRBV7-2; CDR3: CASSSLAALDTQYF
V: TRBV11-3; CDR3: CASSSRDRGPYEQYF
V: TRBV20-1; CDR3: CSPDGFSGANVLTF
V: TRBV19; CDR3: CASSPALRQSYEQYF
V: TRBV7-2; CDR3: CASSLALAGGDWETQYF
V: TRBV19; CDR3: CASSMSGYHGYTF
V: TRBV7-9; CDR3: CASSAENTEAFF
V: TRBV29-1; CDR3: CSVQRGAGGKGYTF
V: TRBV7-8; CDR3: CASSSRGTETINSPLHF
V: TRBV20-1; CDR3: CSARTRLARKETQYF